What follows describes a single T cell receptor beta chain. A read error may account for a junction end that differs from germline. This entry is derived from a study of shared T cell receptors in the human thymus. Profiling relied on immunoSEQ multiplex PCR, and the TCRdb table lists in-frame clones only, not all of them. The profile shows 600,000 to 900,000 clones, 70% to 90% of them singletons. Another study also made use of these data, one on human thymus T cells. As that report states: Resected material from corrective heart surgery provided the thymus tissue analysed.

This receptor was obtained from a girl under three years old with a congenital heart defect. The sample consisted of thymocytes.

CDR3 residues: CASSDNKTAGHTGTQYF. The CDR3 coding sequence is TGTGCCAGCAGTGACAATAAGACAGCCGGTCACACAGGTACGCAGTATTTT. The V and J genes are TRBV27 and TRBJ2-3; possibly TRBD1 for D (5 bases). CDR1 is MNHEY and CDR2 is SMNVEV in the germline V gene (reference sequence). The CDR3 spans 17 residues.